The rows below give T cell receptor beta chains drawn from one sample of a study of T cell responses to AZD1222 COVID-19 vaccine. Clones were sequenced by immunoSEQ multiplex PCR, and TCRdb holds only the in-frame ones, with some missing. Here the sample spans around 170,000 clones, under 95% being singletons. Sequencing used peripheral blood, obtained on day 0 of AZD1222 vaccination. The receptors stem from an adult in good health. CDR3s include the opening cysteine and the closing phenylalanine or tryptophan. The order of the fields is CDR3 length, D gene, J gene, clone size, V gene, CDR3 DNA, CDR3 protein. The D gene is left open where the match is weak. Clone size, where shown, is once, few, many, or a class for clones that have expanded.

length: 15; D: .; J: TRBJ2-1; size: .; V: TRBV24-1; DNA: TGTGCCACCAGTGAAGCCAGGGGGGACACGAAGGTTGAGTTCTTC; CDR3: CATSEARGDTKVEFF
length: 15; D: .; J: TRBJ2-5; size: .; V: TRBV19; DNA: TGTGCCAGTAGTATCCCTGTGCCTGATCAAGAGACCCAGTACTTC; CDR3: CASSIPVPDQETQYF
length: 17; D: .; J: TRBJ2-2; size: .; V: TRBV9; DNA: TGTGCCAGCAGCGTAGCTTTGCTAGCTCAGAACACCGGGGAGCTGTTTTTT; CDR3: CASSVALLAQNTGELFF
length: 15; D: TRBD2; J: TRBJ2-7; size: once; V: TRBV11-3; DNA: TGTGCCAGCAGCTTACACGGGGGGAGCAGATCCGAGCAGTACTTC; CDR3: CASSLHGGSRSEQYF
length: 14; D: .; J: TRBJ2-3; size: .; V: TRBV5-1; DNA: TGCGCCAGCAGCCCGCTCGGCGTTACAGATACGCAGTATTTT; CDR3: CASSPLGVTDTQYF
length: 13; D: .; J: TRBJ2-3; size: .; V: TRBV27; DNA: TGTGCCAGCAGTTTTGTCTCAACAGATACGCAGTATTTT; CDR3: CASSFVSTDTQYF
length: 16; D: TRBD1; J: TRBJ1-4; size: .; V: TRBV10-3; DNA: TGTGCCATCAGTGAATCTGGGGGACAGGCTAATGAAAAACTGTTTTTT; CDR3: CAISESGGQANEKLFF
length: 13; D: .; J: TRBJ2-1; size: .; V: TRBV11-3; DNA: TGTGCCAGCAGCGTTAGGCAGTTCAATGAGCAGTTCTTC; CDR3: CASSVRQFNEQFF
length: 15; D: TRBD2; J: TRBJ2-1; size: .; V: TRBV4-2; DNA: TGTGCCAGCAGCCAAGATATTGGACGGGAGGGCCTCAGGTTCTTC; CDR3: CASSQDIGREGLRFF
length: 13; D: .; J: TRBJ1-6; size: few; V: TRBV5-1; DNA: TGCGCCAGCAGCTTGGAATGGAATTCACCCCTCCACTTT; CDR3: CASSLEWNSPLHF
length: 13; D: .; J: TRBJ2-7; size: .; V: TRBV9; DNA: TGTGCCAGCAGCGGGCAGGGTTCCAACGAGCAGTACTTC; CDR3: CASSGQGSNEQYF
length: 15; D: .; J: TRBJ2-4; size: .; V: TRBV11-2; DNA: TGTGCCAGCAGCGCCGGGACACGAGCCAAAAACATTCAGTACTTC; CDR3: CASSAGTRAKNIQYF